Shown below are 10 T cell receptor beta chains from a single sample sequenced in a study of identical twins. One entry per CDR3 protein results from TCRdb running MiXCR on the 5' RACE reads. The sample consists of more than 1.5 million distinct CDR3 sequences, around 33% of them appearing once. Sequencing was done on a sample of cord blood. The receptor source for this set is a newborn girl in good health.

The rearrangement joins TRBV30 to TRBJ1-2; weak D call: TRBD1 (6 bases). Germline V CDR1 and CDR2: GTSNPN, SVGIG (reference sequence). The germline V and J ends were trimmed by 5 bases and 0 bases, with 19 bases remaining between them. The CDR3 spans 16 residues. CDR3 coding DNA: TGTGCCTGGGAATCGGGACACCTTCTTGCTAACTATGGCTACACCTTC. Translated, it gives CAWESGHLLANYGYTF.

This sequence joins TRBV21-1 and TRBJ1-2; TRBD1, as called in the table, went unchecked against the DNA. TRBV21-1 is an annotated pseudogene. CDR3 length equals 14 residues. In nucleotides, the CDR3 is TGTGCCAGCAGCCTTGACGTGGGTCCCAATGGCTACACCTTC. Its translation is CASSLDVGPNGYTF.

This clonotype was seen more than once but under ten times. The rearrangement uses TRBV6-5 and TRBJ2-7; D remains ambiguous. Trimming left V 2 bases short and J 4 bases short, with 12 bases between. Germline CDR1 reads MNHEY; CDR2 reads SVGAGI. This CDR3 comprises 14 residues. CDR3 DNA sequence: TGTGCCAGCAGTTACATCGGAACGGAATACGAGCAGTACTTC. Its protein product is CASSYIGTEYEQYF.

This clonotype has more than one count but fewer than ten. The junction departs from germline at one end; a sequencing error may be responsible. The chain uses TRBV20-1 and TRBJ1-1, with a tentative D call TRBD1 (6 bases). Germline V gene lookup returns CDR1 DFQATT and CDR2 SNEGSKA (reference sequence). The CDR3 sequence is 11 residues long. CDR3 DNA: TGCAGTGCAAGGGGGAACTCTGAAGCTTTCTTT. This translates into CSARGNSEAFF.

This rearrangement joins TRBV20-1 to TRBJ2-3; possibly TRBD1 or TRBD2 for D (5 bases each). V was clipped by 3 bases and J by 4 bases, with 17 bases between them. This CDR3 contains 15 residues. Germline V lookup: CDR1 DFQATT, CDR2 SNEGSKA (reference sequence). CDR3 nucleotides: TGCAGTGCTAGGGCTTGGGGGTACGGTGCAGATACGCAGTATTTT. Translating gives CSARAWGYGADTQYF.

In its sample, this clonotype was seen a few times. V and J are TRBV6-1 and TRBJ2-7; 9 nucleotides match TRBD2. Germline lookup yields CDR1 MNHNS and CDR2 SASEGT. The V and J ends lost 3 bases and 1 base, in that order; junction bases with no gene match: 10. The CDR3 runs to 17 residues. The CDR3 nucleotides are TGTGCCAGCAGTGACTTTCGACTAGCGGTTCTTTCCTACGAGCAGTACTTC. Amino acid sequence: CASSDFRLAVLSYEQYF.

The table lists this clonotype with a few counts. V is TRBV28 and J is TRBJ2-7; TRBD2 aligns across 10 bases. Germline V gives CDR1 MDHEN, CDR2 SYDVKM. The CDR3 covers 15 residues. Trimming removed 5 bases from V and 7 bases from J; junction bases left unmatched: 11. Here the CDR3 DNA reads TGTGCCAGCAGTCCCACTGAGCGGGGGGGTCGGGAGCAGTACTTC. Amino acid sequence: CASSPTERGGREQYF.

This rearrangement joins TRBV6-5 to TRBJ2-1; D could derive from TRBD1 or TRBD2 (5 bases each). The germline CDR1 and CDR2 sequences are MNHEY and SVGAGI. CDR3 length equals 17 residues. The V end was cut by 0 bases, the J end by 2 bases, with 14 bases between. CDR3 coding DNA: TGTGCCAGCAGTTACTCTGACGGTTGGGGGACCTACAATGAGCAGTTCTTC. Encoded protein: CASSYSDGWGTYNEQFF.

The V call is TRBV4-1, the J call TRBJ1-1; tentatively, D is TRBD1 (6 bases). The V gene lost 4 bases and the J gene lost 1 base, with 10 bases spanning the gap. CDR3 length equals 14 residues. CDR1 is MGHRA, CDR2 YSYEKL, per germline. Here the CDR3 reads CASSPRGTNTEAFF. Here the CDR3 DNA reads TGCGCCAGCAGCCCAAGGGGGACGAACACTGAAGCTTTCTTT.

The CDR3 DNA reads as TGTGCCAGCGCCCCCGGACAGGGAAACACCATATATTTT. This sequence encodes CASAPGQGNTIYF. The V call is TRBV28, the J call TRBJ1-3, with D possibly being TRBD1 (6 bases). V was shortened by 8 bases and J by 4 bases, with 12 bases between the two germline ends. This CDR3 is built from 13 residues. Germline V lookup: CDR1 MDHEN, CDR2 SYDVKM.